The next 14 T cell receptor beta chains were all read from a single sample in a study of blood T cells in healthy people across ages. It was with a sample-barcoded 5' primer and a J-beta primer mix that a second PCR of about 7 to 12 cycles was run. TCRdb itself ran the 5' RACE reads through MiXCR, one entry per CDR3 protein. Of 850,000 to 1,300,000 distinct CDR3 sequences in the sample, under 45% were seen once. Sequences were obtained from blood. All receptors derive from a woman aged 60 to 75 in good health.

V gene TRBV5-1 combines with J gene TRBJ2-5; TRBD1 is a possible D gene (6 bases). Germline V gives CDR1 SGHRS, CDR2 YFSETQ. This CDR3 has 15 amino acids. V gave up 4 bases and J gave up 4 bases, with 17 bases separating them. The CDR3 nucleotides are TGCGCCAGCAGCGCCCCTACAGGGAGTATAGAGACCCAGTACTTC. It specifies CASSAPTGSIETQYF.

The chain couples TRBV28 to TRBJ1-2, with a tentative D call TRBD1 (5 bases). The V end lost 8 bases, the J end lost 5 bases, and 9 bases lay between the germline ends. The germline CDR1 and CDR2 sequences are MDHEN and SYDVKM. This CDR3 is 11 amino acids long. The CDR3 nucleotides read TGTGCCAGCCGGGGCGGGTATGGCTACACCTTC. Residues: CASRGGYGYTF.

In this sample, this clonotype turned up a few times. V usage is TRBV10-3 and J usage is TRBJ1-2; possible D gene TRBD1, 6 bases. The CDR3 contains 15 residues. CDR1 is ENHRY, CDR2 SYGVKD, per germline. V lost 0 bases, J lost 2 bases, and 10 bases lay in between. The DNA of the CDR3 is TGTGCCATCAGTGAGTCGCGGGGGCTGAACTATGGCTACACCTTC. Translating it yields CAISESRGLNYGYTF.

The rearrangement joins TRBV7-9 to TRBJ2-1; weak D call: TRBD2 (5 bases). The CDR3 runs to 15 residues. Per the germline V gene, CDR1 is SEHNR and CDR2 is FQNEAQ (reference sequence). Deletions cut 3 bases from V and 2 bases from J, with 11 bases between. The CDR3 nucleotides are TGTGCCAGCAGCTTGGAGCGGCGCCCCTACAATGAGCAGTTCTTC. This codes for CASSLERRPYNEQFF.

This clonotype was counted between two and nine times. This chain uses TRBV11-2 with TRBJ2-7; no firm D call. V was shortened by 1 base and J by 2 bases, with 6 bases between the two germline ends. CDR3 length: 13 residues. Germline CDR1 is SGHAT and CDR2 is FQNNGV. The CDR3 loop is CASSLGYTYEQYF. In DNA, the CDR3 is TGTGCCAGCAGCTTAGGGTACACCTACGAGCAGTACTTC.

V is TRBV28 and J is TRBJ2-5, with D possibly matching TRBD2 (6 bases). The J call is in doubt because the DNA end fits TRBJ2-7 better. The CDR3 has 13 residues. Germline V gives CDR1 MDHEN, CDR2 SYDVKM. The CDR3 coding sequence is TGTGCCAGCACGGGGTGGGGGGCCTACGAGCAGTACTTC. This codes for CASTGWGAYEQYF.

The V and J genes are TRBV19 and TRBJ2-1; D might be TRBD1 (6 bases). Germline loops: CDR1 LNHDA, CDR2 SQIVND (reference sequence). The CDR3 length is 16 residues. Between the trimmed V and J ends, which lost 2 bases and 4 bases, there was a span of 15 bases. In DNA form, the CDR3 reads TGTGCCAGTAGTATAACAGGGCGACTAAATTACAATGAGCAGTTCTTC. Translation: CASSITGRLNYNEQFF.

In nucleotides, the CDR3 is TGTGCCAGCCACGGGACGCAGAACACTGAAGCTTTCTTT. It translates to CASHGTQNTEAFF. The chain is built from TRBV6-5 and TRBJ1-1, with a possible D match to TRBD1 (5 bases). In germline, CDR1 is MNHEY, CDR2 SVGAGI. The CDR3 consists of 13 residues. V was shortened by 8 bases and J by 1 base, with 11 bases between the two germline ends.

This clonotype appeared a few times. The CDR3 spells CASSLYSPRSGPGSPLHF. CDR3 bases: TGTGCCAGCAGCCTTTACTCCCCTCGGTCAGGGCCCGGTTCACCCCTCCACTTT. This rearrangement joins TRBV7-2 to TRBJ1-6, with D possibly being TRBD1 (5 bases). Trimming stripped 5 bases from V and 9 bases from J, with 26 bases between. This CDR3 contains 18 residues. The germline V gene has CDR1 SGHTA and CDR2 FQGNSA.

The chain uses TRBV28 and TRBJ2-1; no reliable D call. The CDR3 loop spans 16 amino acids. Trimming cost V 2 bases and J 7 bases, with 18 bases left between them. Germline CDR1 and CDR2: MDHEN and SYDVKM. For the CDR3, the DNA is TGTGCCAGCAGTTTAGCGCGCGCAACGTCGGGTAATGAGCAGTTCTTC. Translating gives CASSLARATSGNEQFF.

This rearrangement joins TRBV28 to TRBJ1-1; D is unclear. The CDR3 is made up of 12 amino acids. Trimming cost V 6 bases and J 4 bases, with 9 bases left between them. Germline V lookup: CDR1 MDHEN, CDR2 SYDVKM. CDR3 in amino acids: CASRSPFTEAFF. CDR3 nucleotide sequence: TGTGCCAGCAGGTCTCCCTTCACTGAAGCTTTCTTT.

This rearrangement joins TRBV12-3 or TRBV12-4 to TRBJ2-4; 10 nucleotides match TRBD1. The trim removed 4 bases at V and 4 bases at J, leaving 13 bases unmatched. The CDR3 runs 18 residues. The DNA of the CDR3 is TGTGCCAGCAGTTCGGGACAGGGGCGTGCGTCGGGAAAAAACATTCAGTACTTC. It translates to CASSSGQGRASGKNIQYF.

This clonotype occurred many times. This chain links TRBV7-9 with TRBJ2-2; TRBD2 matches at 9 bases. Germline trimming cut 4 bases from V and 1 base from J; bases unmatched to any gene: 13. The CDR3 runs to 19 residues. The germline gives CDR1 SEHNR, CDR2 FQNEAQ (reference sequence). The CDR3 protein is CASSSTGGLLAGNTGELFF. Here the CDR3 DNA reads TGTGCCAGCAGCTCCACCGGAGGCTTACTAGCGGGGAACACCGGGGAGCTGTTTTTT.

V usage is TRBV5-4 and J usage is TRBJ2-2, with TRBD2 identical over 14 bases. The CDR3 spans 17 residues. Germline CDR1 SGHNT, CDR2 YYREEE (reference sequence). Losses at the gene ends were 3 bases for V and 5 bases for J; bases not matched to a gene: 6. The CDR3 coding sequence is TGTGCCAGCAGCTGGTGGGGACTAGCGGGAGTAACCGGGGAGCTGTTTTTT. Protein product: CASSWWGLAGVTGELFF.